This entry features one T cell receptor beta chain sequence. Its antigen is still unknown. The data originate from a study of radiotherapy plus CTLA-4 blockade in lung cancer. Study-level findings and limits: Tumor-derived TCR clones expanded in blood after radiotherapy plus ipilimumab.

Profiling relied on immunoSEQ multiplex PCR, and the TCRdb table lists in-frame clones only, not all of them. The data contain roughly 100,000 clones, over 75% of them seen just once; the ten biggest clones take up approximately 2.5%. This clonotype originated in a human donor with non-small cell lung cancer that progressed on radiotherapy plus ipilimumab. Some clones in this sample may be carry-over from other donors' samples. This specimen was peripheral blood, taken from a patient treated with radiotherapy plus ipilimumab.

The CDR3 nucleotides read TGTGCCAGTAGTATACGACAGGTCCTAGGTTACAATGAGCAGTTCTTC. This codes for CASSIRQVLGYNEQFF. The gene calls are TRBV19 and TRBJ2-1; D may be TRBD1 (6 bases). The CDR3 contains 16 residues. Trimming cost V 2 bases and J 4 bases, with 15 bases left between them. Per germline, CDR1 LNHDA and CDR2 SQIVND (reference sequence).